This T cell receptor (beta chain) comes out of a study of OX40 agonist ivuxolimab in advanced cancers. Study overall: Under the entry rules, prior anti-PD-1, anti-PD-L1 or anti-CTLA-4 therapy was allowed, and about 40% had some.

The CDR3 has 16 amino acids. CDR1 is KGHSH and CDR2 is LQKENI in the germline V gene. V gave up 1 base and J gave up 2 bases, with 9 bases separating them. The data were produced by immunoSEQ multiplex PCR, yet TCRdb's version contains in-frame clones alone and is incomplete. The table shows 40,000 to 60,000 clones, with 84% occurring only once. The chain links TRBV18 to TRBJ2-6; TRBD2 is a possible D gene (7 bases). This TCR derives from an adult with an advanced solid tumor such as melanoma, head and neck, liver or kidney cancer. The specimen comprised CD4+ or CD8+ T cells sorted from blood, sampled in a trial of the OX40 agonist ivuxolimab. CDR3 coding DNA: TGTGCCAGCTCACCACTGCGGGGGCCTGGGGCCAACGTCCTGACTTTC. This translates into CASSPLRGPGANVLTF.